This T cell receptor beta chain derives from a study of shared clonotypes between healthy human individuals. Looking at the study overall: Three CD4 naive, three CD4 memory, two CD8 naive and one CD8 memory plate were used per donor. Study results and caveats: Generation probabilities of non-shared clonotypes were lower (relative to those shared by all four donors).

Points on this clone: Antigen: not known.

The table came from immunoSEQ multiplex PCR; TCRdb's copy has only in-frame clones and leaves some out. This sample has approximately 620,000 clones, with around 97% found just once. CD4+ cells yielded CD45RA+ naive and CD45RA-negative memory subsets. Germline assignment: CDR1 LNHDA and CDR2 SQIVND (reference sequence). V shed 3 bases and J shed 4 bases, with 11 bases lying between them. The CDR3 is 14 amino acids. This TCR came from a woman in her thirties in good health. Sample: naive CD4+ T cells sorted from blood. Subset: CD45RA+ positively selected. The J gene is TRBJ2-3, the V gene TRBV19; D could derive from TRBD1 or TRBD2 (6 bases each). This chain's CDR3 is CASSIPGEADTQYF. As DNA, the CDR3 is TGTGCCAGTAGTATCCCAGGGGAGGCAGATACGCAGTATTTT.